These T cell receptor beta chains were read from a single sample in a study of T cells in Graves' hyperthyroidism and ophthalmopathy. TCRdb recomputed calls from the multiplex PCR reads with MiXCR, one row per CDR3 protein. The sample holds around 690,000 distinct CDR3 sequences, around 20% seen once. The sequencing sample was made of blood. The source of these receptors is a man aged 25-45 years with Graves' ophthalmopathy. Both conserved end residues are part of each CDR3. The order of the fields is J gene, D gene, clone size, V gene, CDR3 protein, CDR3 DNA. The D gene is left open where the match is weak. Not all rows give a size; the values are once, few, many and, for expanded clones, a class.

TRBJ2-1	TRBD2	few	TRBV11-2	CASSSISGRVNEQFF	TGTGCCAGCAGCTCAATTAGCGGGAGGGTCAATGAGCAGTTCTTC
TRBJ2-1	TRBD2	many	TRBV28	CASSLPGTSSNEQFF	TGTGCCAGCAGTCTCCCCGGGACTAGCAGCAATGAGCAGTTCTTC
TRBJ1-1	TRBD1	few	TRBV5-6	CASSHRGTGILNTEAFF	TGTGCCAGCAGCCACCGGGGGACAGGGATCCTAAACACTGAAGCTTTCTTT
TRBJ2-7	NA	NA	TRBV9	CASSVGGSRDYEQYF	TGTGCCAGCAGCGTAGGGGGAAGCCGGGACTACGAGCAGTACTTC
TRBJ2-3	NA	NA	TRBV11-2	CASSFARDNTDTQYF	TGTGCCAGCAGCTTTGCCCGGGACAACACAGATACGCAGTATTTT
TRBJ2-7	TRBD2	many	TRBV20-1	CSAIPTSGSNYEQYF	TGCAGTGCTATACCTACTAGCGGGAGTAACTACGAGCAGTACTTC
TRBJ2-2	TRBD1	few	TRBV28	CASSSTGELPTAGELFF	TGTGCCAGCAGTTCAACAGGGGAACTCCCTACGGCCGGGGAGCTGTTTTTT
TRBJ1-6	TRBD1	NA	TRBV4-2	CASSQDKGGSPLHF	TGTGCCAGCAGCCAAGATAAAGGGGGCTCACCCCTCCACTTT
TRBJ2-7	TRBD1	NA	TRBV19	CASSTSGTGLLYEQYF	TGTGCCAGTAGTACCTCCGGGACAGGATTACTTTACGAGCAGTACTTC
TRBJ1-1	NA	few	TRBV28	CASNPPMNTEAFF	TGTGCCAGCAATCCACCGATGAACACTGAAGCTTTCTTT
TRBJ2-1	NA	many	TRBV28	CASSLSLPGLSYNEQFF	TGTGCCAGCAGTCTCTCACTGCCGGGATTGTCCTACAATGAGCAGTTCTTC
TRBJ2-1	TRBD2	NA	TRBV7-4	CASSFLSTSLAGVHYNEQFF	TGTGCCAGCAGCTTCCTATCCACTTCACTAGCGGGAGTTCACTACAATGAGCAGTTCTTC
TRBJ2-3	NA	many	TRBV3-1	CASSPNSGTDTQYF	TGTGCCAGCAGCCCCAACTCCGGGACAGATACGCAGTATTTT
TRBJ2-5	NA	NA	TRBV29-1	CSVERGPGETQYF	TGCAGCGTTGAGAGGGGCCCGGGGGAGACCCAGTACTTC
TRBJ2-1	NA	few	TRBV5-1	CASSLRTSYNEQFF	TGCGCCAGCAGCTTACGGACCTCCTACAATGAGCAGTTCTTC
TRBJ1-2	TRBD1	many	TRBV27	CASSRDRDYGYTF	TGTGCCAGCAGCCGGGACAGGGACTATGGCTACACCTTC
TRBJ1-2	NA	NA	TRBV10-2	CASTSGVEYGYTF	TGCGCCAGCACGTCTGGGGTAGAATATGGCTACACCTTC
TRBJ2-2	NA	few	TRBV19	CASSDRTYTGELFF	TGTGCCAGTAGTGATCGGACCTACACCGGGGAGCTGTTTTTT
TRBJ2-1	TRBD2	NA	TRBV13	CASSLLAGLYNEQFF	TGTGCCAGCAGCTTATTAGCGGGACTCTACAATGAGCAGTTCTTC
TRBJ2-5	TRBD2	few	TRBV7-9	CASWASGTSETQYF	TGTGCCAGCTGGGCTAGCGGGACCTCAGAGACCCAGTACTTC
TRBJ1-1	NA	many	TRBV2	CASSEVDGRPEAFF	TGTGCCAGCAGTGAAGTGGACGGCCGACCTGAAGCTTTCTTT
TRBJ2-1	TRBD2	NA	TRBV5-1	CASRFSGRANYNEQFF	TGCGCCAGCAGATTTAGCGGGAGGGCTAACTACAATGAGCAGTTCTTC
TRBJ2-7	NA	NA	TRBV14	CASSPITGGEQYF	TGTGCCAGCAGCCCGATCACTGGGGGCGAGCAGTACTTC
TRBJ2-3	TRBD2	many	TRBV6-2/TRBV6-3	CASSSGSHTDTQYF	TGTGCCAGCAGCAGCGGGAGTCACACAGATACGCAGTATTTT
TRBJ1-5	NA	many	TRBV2	CARGKDSNQPQHF	TGTGCCAGAGGGAAGGATAGCAATCAGCCCCAGCATTTT
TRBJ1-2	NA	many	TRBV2	CARTDGQNRSYGYTF	TGTGCCAGGACAGACGGACAGAACCGTTCCTATGGCTACACCTTC